This entry features one T cell receptor (beta chain) sequence. Its antigen remains unidentified. Blood samples were obtained at baseline, cycle 4 day 1, and cycle 7 day 1. The V gene's germline CDR1 is MGHRA and CDR2 YSYEKL. V lost 4 bases to trimming and J lost 2 bases, with 21 bases between them. CDR3 length equals 17 residues. Data came from immunoSEQ multiplex PCR; TCRdb stores just in-frame clones and leaves some out. The sample lists roughly 100,000 clones, about 96% occurring once. This entry is derived from a study of OX40 agonist ivuxolimab in advanced cancers. Findings and limits, study-wide: The CD4+ and CD8+ T cells in the blood had expanded clonally by week 6 at 0.1 to 3.0 mg/kg. Undetermined was the antigen specificity of the expanded peripheral T cells.

This sequence originates from an adult with an advanced solid tumor such as melanoma, head and neck, liver or kidney cancer. The genes are TRBV4-1 and TRBJ2-7; tentatively, D is TRBD1 or TRBD2 (5 bases each). This sample comprised CD4+ or CD8+ T cells sorted from blood, obtained in a trial of the OX40 agonist ivuxolimab. The chain's CDR3 is CASSLIWDPGRTYEQYF. The CDR3 DNA reads TGCGCCAGCAGCCTAATCTGGGATCCGGGACGGACCTACGAGCAGTACTTC.